This TCR beta chain was captured in a study of neurological immune-mediated disorders. Every sequencing run produced over 180 million TCR-beta sequences, and the sequences from any one run covered 15-18 subjects. TCRdb processed the 5' RACE reads anew with MiXCR; each CDR3 protein has one entry. The sample holds over 60,000 distinct CDR3 sequences, roughly 4.8% seen once. In this sample, this clonotype turned up a few times. A much larger clonotype is one base distant, so this may be a read error. This CDR3 is 12 amino acids long. The germline CDR1 and CDR2 sequences are ENHRY and SYGVKD. This receptor was taken from a woman in her thirties with multiple sclerosis. Specimen: PBMCs. The chain combines TRBV10-3 with TRBJ2-5; no reliable D call. This chain's CDR3 is CDISDQKETQYF. The CDR3 DNA follows: TGTGACATCAGTGATCAGAAAGAGACCCAGTACTTC.